These T cell receptor beta chains were read from a single sample in a study of control samples from healthy donors and cancer patients. The data were produced by immunoSEQ multiplex PCR, yet TCRdb's version contains in-frame clones alone and is incomplete. The data hold 100,000 to 150,000 clones, with around 93% observed a single time. Material: blood. The receptors come from a man aged 18 to 30 in good health. Both conserved end residues are part of each CDR3. Each record gives: V gene, D gene, J gene, clone size, CDR3 DNA, CDR3 protein. D genes are given only for firm matches. The size of a clone is reported for some rows only, either as once, few or many, or as a class for expanded clones.

TRBV5-5	NA	TRBJ2-5	NA	TGTGCCAGCAGCTTAGGCTCAGAGACCCAGTACTTC	CASSLGSETQYF
TRBV30	NA	TRBJ1-5	NA	TGTGCCTGGAGTGTCGGTGGGACACCTTCTGAGGTCCAGCATTTT	CAWSVGGTPSEVQHF
TRBV10-3	TRBD1	TRBJ1-2	NA	TGTGCCATCAGCGAGGGACAGGGGTATGGCTACACCTTC	CAISEGQGYGYTF
TRBV28	NA	TRBJ1-2	few	TGTGCCAGCAGGTACGCGTCGGGTTCGGGCGGCTACACCTTC	CASRYASGSGGYTF
TRBV30	NA	TRBJ1-1	NA	TGTGCCTGGTCTTCCTCCACCACGGTCTTTAGAACTGAAGCTTTCTTT	CAWSSSTTVFRTEAFF
TRBV5-4	NA	TRBJ1-2	NA	TGTGCCAGCAGCTCGGGACGGCACCTTAACTATGGCTACACCTTC	CASSSGRHLNYGYTF
TRBV18	NA	TRBJ2-7	NA	TGTGCCAGCTCACCCGACAGGTCCTTAGGATACGAGCAGTACTTC	CASSPDRSLGYEQYF
TRBV15	NA	TRBJ2-2	NA	TGTGCCACCAGCAGAGATTTTAACGGGGAGCTGTTTTTT	CATSRDFNGELFF
TRBV25-1	TRBD2	TRBJ2-1	NA	TGTGCCACCGGGAGGCCGGGGAATGAGCAGTTCTTC	CATGRPGNEQFF
TRBV11-1	NA	TRBJ2-1	NA	TGTGCCAGCAGCTTAGACAGGCGCTCCTACAATGAGCAGTTCTTC	CASSLDRRSYNEQFF
TRBV5-8	NA	TRBJ1-1	NA	TGTGCCAGCAGCCCTGACAGCTACACTGAAGCTTTCTTT	CASSPDSYTEAFF
TRBV7-2	NA	TRBJ1-5	NA	TGTGCCAGCAGCTTAAGGACGGGCAATCAGCCCCAGCATTTT	CASSLRTGNQPQHF
TRBV15	TRBD1	TRBJ2-7	NA	TGTGCCACCAGCAGCACTTACCGGGACAGGTTTATCTACGAGCAGTACTTC	CATSSTYRDRFIYEQYF
TRBV29-1	NA	TRBJ1-1	few	TGCAGCGCTCCCCGTGAGGATTTCGGGGCTTTCTTT	CSAPREDFGAFF
TRBV7-9	NA	TRBJ1-1	NA	TGTGCCAGCAGCTTACCCCAGGGCTCGAACACTGAAGCTTTCTTT	CASSLPQGSNTEAFF
TRBV11-2	NA	TRBJ2-3	NA	TGTGCCAGCAGCCTCAATCCGACAGTATCACCAGATACGCAGTATTTT	CASSLNPTVSPDTQYF
TRBV11-2	NA	TRBJ1-4	NA	TGTGCCAGCAGCTTAAGGGACTTAACTAATGAAAAACTGTTTTTT	CASSLRDLTNEKLFF
TRBV19	NA	TRBJ1-6	once	TGTGCCAGTAGTCTCGAAACTAATTCACCCCTCCACTTT	CASSLETNSPLHF
TRBV5-4	TRBD1	TRBJ2-5	NA	TGTGCCAGCAGCCACGACAGGGTAGTGCGAGAGACCCAGTACTTC	CASSHDRVVRETQYF
TRBV7-8	NA	TRBJ2-6	NA	TGTGCCAGCAGCTTAGAGGCGGGGCCGCTATGGGCCAACGTCCTGACTTTC	CASSLEAGPLWANVLTF
TRBV4-1	NA	TRBJ2-3	NA	TGCGCCAGCAGCCAAGCTCTACGCTTAGATACGCAGTATTTT	CASSQALRLDTQYF
TRBV4-1	TRBD1	TRBJ2-2	NA	TGCGCCAGCAGCCACCGGGACAGGGGGGGCGGGGAGCTGTTTTTT	CASSHRDRGGGELFF
TRBV6-1	NA	TRBJ2-5	NA	TGTGCCAGCAGTGAACGGCAGGGAAGGGAGACCCAGTACTTC	CASSERQGRETQYF
TRBV10-2	NA	TRBJ2-1	NA	TGCGCCAGCAGTGAGTCACGGGGGCCGGGCGAGCAGTTCTTC	CASSESRGPGEQFF
TRBV29-1	NA	TRBJ1-1	NA	TGCAGCGCCGGGACACCCGAGTTTACTGAAGCTTTCTTT	CSAGTPEFTEAFF
TRBV12-5	TRBD2	TRBJ2-7	NA	TGTGCTAGTGGTTTGTTGGGACTAGCGGGGACGATCTCCTACGAGCAGTACTTC	CASGLLGLAGTISYEQYF
TRBV14	NA	TRBJ1-2	NA	TGTGCCAGCAGATCCGGACGGAGCTATGGCTACACCTTC	CASRSGRSYGYTF
TRBV30	TRBD2	TRBJ2-1	NA	TGTGCCTGGGCCTCCGGGGGGGGCGGGGAGCAGTTCTTC	CAWASGGGGEQFF
TRBV5-6	NA	TRBJ2-7	NA	TGTGCCAGCAGCTTGGGGTACGGACTCTCCTACGAGCAGTACTTC	CASSLGYGLSYEQYF
TRBV12-5	NA	TRBJ1-5	NA	TGTGCTAGTGGTATTGACCAGCCCCAGCATTTT	CASGIDQPQHF
TRBV2	TRBD2	TRBJ2-1	NA	TGTGCCAGCAGTGAAGATGAGGCGGGGGGATCCCCGGTCTTC	CASSEDEAGGSPVF
TRBV18	TRBD1	TRBJ1-3	NA	TGTGCCAGCTCACCCGGGACAGGGGCCTCTGGAAACACCATATATTTT	CASSPGTGASGNTIYF
TRBV7-9	NA	TRBJ1-4	NA	TGTGCCAGCAGTTTTGACAGAAACAAACTGTTTTTT	CASSFDRNKLFF
TRBV7-2	NA	TRBJ1-6	NA	TGTGCCAGCAGCTTCGAGATCGATTCACCCCTCCACTTT	CASSFEIDSPLHF
TRBV19	NA	TRBJ1-4	NA	TGTGCCAGTAGTATGAACAGACTCAATGAAAAACTGTTTTTT	CASSMNRLNEKLFF
TRBV6-5	TRBD1	TRBJ2-3	NA	TGTGCCAGCAGCCTGACAGGGATGGAAGATACGCAGTATTTT	CASSLTGMEDTQYF
TRBV2	TRBD1	TRBJ2-2	NA	TGTGCCAGCAGTGAACCGGGACAGCAGACGAACACCGGGGAGCTGTTTTTT	CASSEPGQQTNTGELFF
TRBV11-2	NA	TRBJ2-3	NA	TGTGCCAGCAGCTTAGTTCTGCAGCGCGCAGATACGCAGTATTTT	CASSLVLQRADTQYF
TRBV9	NA	TRBJ1-4	NA	TGTGCCAGCAGCGTAAAACAGGGAGTATTAGGAAAACTGTTTTTT	CASSVKQGVLGKLFF
TRBV5-1	TRBD1	TRBJ2-1	NA	TGCGCCAGCAGCTCTCTCCGGACAGGGAATGAGCAGTTCTTC	CASSSLRTGNEQFF
TRBV29-1	NA	TRBJ1-2	NA	TGCAGCGTTGAAAGGCTGGGGATGGATGGCTACACCTTC	CSVERLGMDGYTF
TRBV30	NA	TRBJ2-3	NA	TGTGCCTGGTCTCGTCCTCCGCCAGATACGCAGTATTTT	CAWSRPPPDTQYF
TRBV2	NA	TRBJ1-2	NA	TGTGCCAGCAGTGAAACGAGGGTTGCGGGCTATGGCTACACCTTC	CASSETRVAGYGYTF